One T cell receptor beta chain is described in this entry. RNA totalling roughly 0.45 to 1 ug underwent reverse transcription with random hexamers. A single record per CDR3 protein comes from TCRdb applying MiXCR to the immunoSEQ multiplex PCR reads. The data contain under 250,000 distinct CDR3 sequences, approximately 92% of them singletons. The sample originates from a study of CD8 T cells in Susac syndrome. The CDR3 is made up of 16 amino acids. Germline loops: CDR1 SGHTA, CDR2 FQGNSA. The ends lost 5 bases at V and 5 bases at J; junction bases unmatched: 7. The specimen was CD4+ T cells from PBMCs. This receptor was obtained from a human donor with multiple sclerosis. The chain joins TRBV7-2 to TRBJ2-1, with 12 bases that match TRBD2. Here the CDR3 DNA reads TGTGCCAGCAGCCCCCAACTAGCGGGGGGAAACAATGAGCAGTTCTTC. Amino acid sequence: CASSPQLAGGNNEQFF.